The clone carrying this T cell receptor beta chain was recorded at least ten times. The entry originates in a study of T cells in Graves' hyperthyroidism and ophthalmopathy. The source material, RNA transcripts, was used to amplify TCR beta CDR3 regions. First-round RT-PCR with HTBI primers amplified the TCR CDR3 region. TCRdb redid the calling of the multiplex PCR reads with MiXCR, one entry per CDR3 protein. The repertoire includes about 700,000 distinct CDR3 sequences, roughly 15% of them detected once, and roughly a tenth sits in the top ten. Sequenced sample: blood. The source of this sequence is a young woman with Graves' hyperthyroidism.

CDR3 nucleotide sequence: TGTGCCAGCAGTGGTATACGGAAGAGCGGGAGGGCTATTATAAATGAGCAGTTCTTC. Translation gives CASSGIRKSGRAIINEQFF. The chain employs TRBV7-2 and TRBJ2-1; 10 positions agree with TRBD2. This CDR3 has 19 amino acids. V was pared by 6 bases and J by 7 bases, with 21 bases of the junction left unmatched. The germline V gene encodes CDR1 SGHTA and CDR2 FQGNSA.